The 8 T cell receptor beta chains listed next were all sequenced from one sample in a study of blood T cells in healthy people across ages. Primed by a sample-barcoded 5' primer and a J-beta primer mix, a second PCR proceeded for about 7 to 11 cycles. A single record per CDR3 protein comes from TCRdb applying MiXCR to the 5' RACE reads. The sample has approximately 800,000 distinct CDR3 sequences; more than 35% are singletons. Sequenced: blood. The receptors come from a man at least 80 years old in good health.

As regards this clonotype: A much bigger clone sits one base away, suggesting this may be a read error. This rearrangement joins TRBV11-3 to TRBJ2-5; 11 positions agree with TRBD2. Per the germline V gene, CDR1 is SGHNT and CDR2 is YENEEA. V gave up 5 bases and J gave up 0 bases; unmatched junction bases: 8. The CDR3 loop spans 17 amino acids. The CDR3 is CASSKIGTSGYQETQYF. The CDR3 DNA follows: TGTGCCAGCAGCAAGATTGGGACTAGCGGATACCAAGAGACCCAGTACTTC. The entire variable domain, with the rest obtained from reference TRBV11-3 and TRBJ2-5, is as follows: EAGVVQSPRYKIIEKKQPVAFWCNPISGHNTLYWYLQNLGQGPELLIRYENEEAVDDSQLPKDRFSAERLKGVDSTLKIQPAELGDSAVYLCASSKIGTSGYQETQYFGPGTRLLVL.

This clonotype has only one observation. The rearrangement joins TRBV5-1 to TRBJ2-7, with 7 bases that match TRBD1. The germline CDR1 and CDR2 sequences are SGHRS and YFSETQ. The V segment lost 2 bases and the J segment 7 bases; nucleotides outside the gene matches: 12. This CDR3 is 15 amino acids long. The CDR3 protein is CASSFVGGSYNEQYF. As DNA, the CDR3 is TGCGCCAGCAGCTTTGTAGGGGGCTCCTACAATGAGCAGTACTTC.

The rearrangement joins TRBV7-2 to TRBJ1-3, with 7 nucleotides matching TRBD1. The CDR3 consists of 16 residues. V lost 4 bases to trimming and J lost 4 bases; unmatched junction nucleotides: 10. Germline V lookup: CDR1 SGHTA, CDR2 FQGNSA. The CDR3 nucleotides read TGTGCCAGCAGCTCTTCCGGGACAGTTTTCGGAAACACCATATATTTT. Amino acid sequence: CASSSSGTVFGNTIYF.

J is TRBJ1-1 and V is TRBV27; D may be TRBD1 (5 bases). Deletions cut 6 bases from V and 10 bases from J, with 15 bases between. From germline, CDR1 is MNHEY and CDR2 SMNVEV (reference sequence). This CDR3 has 12 residues. CDR3 residues: CASRPTAGGAFF. The CDR3, as DNA: TGTGCCAGCAGACCGACAGCCGGAGGAGCTTTCTTT.

This clonotype was seen once. The chain recombines TRBV20-1 with TRBJ2-1; TRBD2 agrees at 8 bases. The CDR3 is 13 amino acids. Germline assignment: CDR1 DFQATT and CDR2 SNEGSKA (reference sequence). V lost 2 bases to trimming and J lost 12 bases; unmatched junction nucleotides: 9. This chain's CDR3 is CSARPKAGEVQFF. The DNA of the CDR3 is TGCAGTGCTAGACCCAAAGCGGGAGAGGTGCAGTTCTTC.

This clonotype was detected many times. The chain uses TRBV7-2 and TRBJ1-2, with 9 bases lining up with TRBD1. The CDR3 extends over 17 amino acids. V lost 1 base and J lost 4; bases outside the gene matches: 10. In germline, CDR1 is SGHTA, CDR2 FQGNSA. The chain's CDR3 is CASSLGSSTGGSYGYTF. The DNA for the CDR3 is TGTGCCAGCAGCTTAGGGTCGTCGACAGGGGGATCCTATGGCTACACCTTC.

This clonotype has only a few counts. This rearrangement joins TRBV3-1 to TRBJ1-2; no definite D call. From germline, CDR1 is LGHDT and CDR2 YNNKEL (reference sequence). The CDR3 runs to 15 residues. Trimming took 0 bases from V and 8 from J, leaving 16 bases between them. The CDR3 DNA reads TGTGCCAGCAGCCAAGAGGCATCTCTCTCACTGGGCTACACCTTC. It is translated as CASSQEASLSLGYTF.

Turning to this clonotype: A junction boundary mismatches the germline segment, possibly from a read error. CDR3 sequence reads: CASSPGTERGYGQYF. CDR3 in DNA: TGTGCCAGCAGTCCGGGGACAGAAAGAGGGTACGGGCAGTACTTC. The V and J genes are TRBV28 and TRBJ2-7; TRBD1 matches 7 bases. The CDR3 contains 15 residues. Per the germline V gene, CDR1 is MDHEN and CDR2 is SYDVKM.